This is a list of T cell receptor beta chains from one sample in a study of PD-L1 blockade in urothelial cancer. Some clones are missing from TCRdb's copy, which holds only in-frame ones; the method was immunoSEQ multiplex PCR. The sample has tens of thousands of clones, 79% seen once. The sequencing here drew on PBMCs, taken around atezolizumab (anti-PD-L1) treatment. The receptor source for this set is a man between 65 and 79 years old with urothelial cancer. Both conserved end residues are part of each CDR3. Each record gives: D gene, V gene, J gene, clone size, CDR3 protein, CDR3 DNA. A D gene is named only where the DNA matches it firmly. A clone size is listed for some rows: how often the clone was seen (once, few, many), or a class if it is expanded.

>-|TRBV5-1|TRBJ2-7|-
CASSSGPTGSGSEQYF
TGCGCCAGCAGCTCGGGCCCAACAGGGTCGGGGAGCGAGCAGTACTTC
>TRBD2|TRBV5-1|TRBJ2-1|-
CASSLGGSYNEQFF
TGCGCCAGCAGCTTAGGCGGGAGCTACAATGAGCAGTTCTTC
>-|TRBV11-3|TRBJ2-7|-
CASSWGHLYEQYF
TGTGCCAGCAGCTGGGGGCACCTCTACGAGCAGTACTTC
>TRBD1|TRBV4-2|TRBJ1-3|-
CASSLDRGSGNTIYF
TGTGCCAGCAGCCTGGACAGGGGATCTGGAAACACCATATATTTT
>-|TRBV4-3|TRBJ2-5|-
CASSQDVEFQETQYF
TGCGCCAGCAGCCAAGATGTGGAGTTCCAAGAGACCCAGTACTTC
>-|TRBV4-2|TRBJ1-3|-
CASSQVGASSGNTIYF
TGTGCCAGCAGCCAAGTGGGAGCGAGCTCTGGAAACACCATATATTTT
>-|TRBV4-3|TRBJ1-3|-
CASSQEGRVGNTIYF
TGCGCCAGCAGCCAAGAGGGCAGGGTGGGAAACACCATATATTTT
>-|TRBV18|TRBJ2-3|-
CASSPRDLGNTQYF
TGTGCCAGCTCACCGCGGGACCTCGGGAATACGCAGTATTTT
>-|TRBV4-1|TRBJ2-1|-
CASSQDLIREQFF
TGCGCCAGCAGCCAAGATCTTATCCGTGAGCAGTTCTTC
>TRBD1|TRBV5-6|TRBJ2-3|-
CASSFGQGASTDTQYF
TGTGCCAGCAGCTTCGGGCAGGGGGCGAGCACAGATACGCAGTATTTT
>TRBD1|TRBV7-2|TRBJ1-2|-
CASSPWTGGEYGYTF
TGTGCCAGCAGCCCTTGGACAGGGGGCGAGTATGGCTACACCTTC
>TRBD2|TRBV7-2|TRBJ2-1|few
CASAGGHGNEQFF
TGTGCCAGCGCGGGAGGGCACGGGAATGAGCAGTTCTTC
>TRBD1|TRBV18|TRBJ1-5|-
CASSRQGFSNQPQHF
TGTGCCAGCTCACGACAGGGATTCAGCAATCAGCCCCAGCATTTT
>TRBD1|TRBV9|TRBJ2-1|-
CASSARQGSYNEQFF
TGTGCCAGCAGCGCCAGACAGGGCTCCTACAATGAGCAGTTCTTC
>TRBD1|TRBV4-2|TRBJ2-1|-
CASSQDRPGGIEQFF
TGTGCCAGCAGCCAAGATAGGCCAGGGGGTATTGAGCAGTTCTTC
>-|TRBV2|TRBJ2-1|-
CASSDGGRRNNEQFF
TGTGCCAGCAGTGATGGTGGGAGAAGGAACAATGAGCAGTTCTTC
>-|TRBV18|TRBJ2-1|-
CASSPRDTEQFF
TGTGCCAGCTCTCCCCGGGACACCGAGCAGTTCTTC
>-|TRBV29-1|TRBJ2-5|-
CSPPPGGLPLETQYF
TGCAGCCCACCCCCGGGGGGCCTTCCCCTAGAGACCCAGTACTTC
>-|TRBV28|TRBJ2-7|few
CASRRTQGSEQYF
TGTGCCAGCAGGAGGACCCAGGGGTCCGAGCAGTACTTC
>-|TRBV10-3|TRBJ1-3|-
CAIRGQVSGNTIYF
TGTGCCATCAGGGGGCAGGTCTCTGGAAACACCATATATTTT
>-|TRBV5-1|TRBJ2-7|medium-sized
CASSLVSFGSYEQYF
TGCGCCAGCAGCTTGGTTTCCTTCGGGAGCTACGAGCAGTACTTC
>-|TRBV5-1|TRBJ1-1|-
CASRRDSQGPNTEAFF
TGCGCCAGCAGGCGGGACTCCCAAGGCCCGAACACTGAAGCTTTCTTT
>TRBD2|TRBV11-3|TRBJ2-7|-
CASSYQGLVVSEQYF
TGTGCCAGCAGCTACCAAGGACTAGTGGTTTCCGAGCAGTACTTC
>TRBD1|TRBV11-2|TRBJ1-2|-
CASSLDRAGGNGYTF
TGTGCCAGCAGCTTAGACCGGGCAGGGGGTAATGGCTACACCTTC
>TRBD2|TRBV19|TRBJ2-2|-
CASSSSGGNTGELFF
TGTGCCAGTAGTTCTTCGGGGGGGAACACCGGGGAGCTGTTTTTT
>TRBD2|TRBV2|TRBJ2-2|-
CASSPGLANTGELFF
TGTGCCAGCAGTCCGGGACTAGCGAACACCGGGGAGCTGTTTTTT
>-|TRBV18|TRBJ1-4|few
CASSIGGGEKLFF
TGTGCCAGCTCGATCGGGGGAGGTGAAAAACTGTTTTTT
>-|TRBV6-6|TRBJ2-1|-
CASGTPSYNEQFF
TGTGCCAGCGGGACTCCGTCGTACAATGAGCAGTTCTTC
>TRBD1|TRBV9|TRBJ2-3|few
CASSFGTGPEGQYF
TGTGCCAGCAGCTTCGGGACAGGCCCCGAGGGGCAGTATTTT
>-|TRBV5-4|TRBJ1-2|-
CASSLAADYGYTF
TGTGCCAGCAGCTTGGCTGCAGACTATGGCTACACCTTC
>-|TRBV6-6|TRBJ2-7|once
CASSSQREQYF
TGTGCCAGCAGTTCGCAGCGGGAGCAGTACTTC
>-|TRBV19|TRBJ1-5|few
CASNEGDISQPQHF
TGTGCCAGTAACGAGGGGGACATAAGTCAGCCCCAGCATTTT
>TRBD2|TRBV6-5|TRBJ2-1|few
CASRLAGGRNEQFF
TGTGCCAGCAGGCTAGCGGGAGGGAGAAATGAGCAGTTCTTC
>-|TRBV27|TRBJ1-5|once
CASSFRGGEQPQHF
TGTGCCAGCAGTTTTCGGGGAGGCGAACAGCCCCAGCATTTT
>-|TRBV7-9|TRBJ1-6|-
CASSPTLRGSPLHF
TGTGCCAGCAGCCCGACCCTACGCGGTTCACCCCTCCACTTT
>TRBD2|TRBV5-1|TRBJ2-5|-
CASSLSGRDVVGQYF
TGCGCCAGCAGCCTTTCCGGGAGGGATGTCGTCGGCCAGTACTTC
>TRBD1|TRBV5-5|TRBJ2-4|-
CASTGTGGDKNIQYF
TGTGCCAGCACCGGGACAGGGGGCGACAAAAACATTCAGTACTTC
>TRBD2|TRBV7-2|TRBJ2-7|-
CASSLARSGRAFEQYF
TGTGCCAGCAGCTTAGCGCGGAGCGGGAGGGCCTTCGAGCAGTACTTC
>TRBD2|TRBV4-1|TRBJ2-2|-
CASSHFSSGRGTGELFF
TGCGCCAGCAGCCACTTTTCTAGCGGGAGGGGGACCGGGGAGCTGTTTTTT
>-|TRBV5-6|TRBJ1-5|-
CASTNWGGSDQPQHF
TGTGCCAGCACCAATTGGGGCGGTTCTGATCAGCCCCAGCATTTT
>TRBD2|TRBV19|TRBJ2-1|-
CASSTGGSEQFF
TGTGCCAGTAGTACCGGCGGGAGCGAGCAGTTCTTC
>-|TRBV5-1|TRBJ2-7|-
CASRQGWGVNEQYF
TGCGCCAGCAGACAGGGGTGGGGGGTCAACGAGCAGTACTTC
>TRBD1|TRBV7-8|TRBJ1-1|-
CASSLSTGERTEAFF
TGTGCCAGCAGCTTATCGACAGGGGAAAGGACTGAAGCTTTCTTT
>-|TRBV5-8|TRBJ2-1|-
CASSLAGLYNEQFF
TGTGCCAGCAGCTTGGCTGGACTGTACAATGAGCAGTTCTTC